These 8 T cell receptor beta chains came from one sample sequenced in a study of immune reconstitution after stem cell transplant in scleroderma (TCRdb year 2017). Libraries came from RT-PCR. Instrument on record: Illumina MiSeq. The public reads were reprocessed in TCRdb via fastp at Q25 and MiXCR, keeping in-frame beta chains. One record per CDR3 amino acid sequence lists the most common genes and DNA. This sample lists fewer than 5,000 distinct CDR3 sequences; around 8.5% were detected once. The ten most abundant clones make up 4% to 4.5% of the sample. Collection of the sample occurred before or after autologous hematopoietic stem cell transplantation (not recorded which). The source is a male donor with systemic sclerosis.

By sample share, this clonotype is medium-sized. The gene calls are TRBV7-2 and TRBJ2-3; 9 bases fit TRBD2. V was pared by 3 bases and J by 2 bases, with 6 bases of the junction left unmatched. Germline V gene data show CDR1 as SGHTA and CDR2 as FQGNSA. The CDR3 is made up of 16 amino acids. In DNA form, the CDR3 reads TGTGCCAGCAGCTTCCAAGCGGGGGGCGTCACAGATACGCAGTATTTT. This gives the protein CASSFQAGGVTDTQYF.

The chain joins TRBV5-5 to TRBJ2-7; D is perhaps TRBD2 (6 bases). CDR3 size: 18 residues. Trimming removed 0 bases at V and 0 bases at J, with 19 bases between. Per germline, CDR1 SGHKS and CDR2 YYEKEE (reference sequence). CDR3 sequence: CASSLAAGSGFSSYEQYF. The CDR3 nucleotides read TGTGCCAGCAGCTTGGCGGCGGGGTCGGGATTTAGCTCCTACGAGCAGTACTTC.

The chain is built from TRBV20-1 and TRBJ1-1; weak D call: TRBD1 (6 bases). Germline V lookup: CDR1 DFQATT, CDR2 SNEGSKA (reference sequence). V lost 0 bases and J 7 bases, leaving 15 bases between the germline ends. The CDR3 spans 14 residues. In DNA form, the CDR3 reads TGCAGTGCTAGAGATCCGGGGGCCAGAGGTGAAGCTTTCTTT. This translates into CSARDPGARGEAFF.

The rearrangement uses TRBV10-3 and TRBJ1-2; D not resolved. Germline CDR1 and CDR2: ENHRY and SYGVKD. V shed 10 bases and J shed 8 bases, with 20 bases lying between them. This CDR3 spans 13 amino acids. The CDR3 DNA reads as TGTGCCAGCGACGCTAGTAGGGTGGGCGGCTACACCTTC. This codes for CASDASRVGGYTF.

By proportion, this clonotype is medium-sized. The chain carries TRBV20-1 and TRBJ2-1; 9 positions match TRBD2. The CDR3 loop spans 14 amino acids. The ends lost 4 bases at V and 8 bases at J; junction bases unmatched: 9. The germline CDR1 and CDR2 sequences are DFQATT and SNEGSKA (reference sequence). CDR3 protein: CSATAGGPIDEQFF. In DNA, the CDR3 is TGCAGTGCTACGGCGGGAGGGCCGATCGATGAGCAGTTCTTC.

This clonotype occurred a few times. This sequence joins TRBV29-1 and TRBJ1-4, with 10 bases that match TRBD1. Unmatched junction bases numbered 8, after V lost 6 bases and J lost 7 bases. The germline CDR1 and CDR2 sequences are SQVTM and ANQGSEA. The length of the CDR3 is 14 residues. DNA for the CDR3: TGCAGCGTCCTCCAGACAGGGGGCGTTGAAAAACTGTTTTTT. Amino acids: CSVLQTGGVEKLFF. The entire variable domain, with the rest obtained from reference TRBV29-1 and TRBJ1-4, is as follows: SAVISQKPSRDICQRGTSLTIQCQVDSQVTMMFWYRQQPGQSLTLIATANQGSEATYESGFVIDKFPISRPNLTFSTLTVSNMSPEDSSIYLCSVLQTGGVEKLFFGSGTQLSVL.

The chain uses TRBV9 and TRBJ2-7, with TRBD2 matching 8 bases. The CDR3 consists of 16 residues. With V trimmed by 0 bases and J by 5 bases, 10 bases remained unmatched. Germline-derived CDR1 and CDR2 are SGDLS and YYNGEE. The CDR3 loop is CASSVVAGGRVNEQYF. The CDR3 DNA reads TGTGCCAGCAGCGTAGTGGCGGGAGGAAGAGTAAACGAGCAGTACTTC.

This clonotype was picked up a small number of times. The chain joins TRBV12-3 or TRBV12-4 to TRBJ2-5, with TRBD2 as a possible D gene (6 bases). V lost 2 bases and J lost 3, with 7 bases in between. The CDR3 consists of 13 residues. The CDR3 DNA sequence: TGTGCCAGCAGTTTACGCGGGGAAGAGACCCAGTACTTC. Residues: CASSLRGEETQYF.